A selection of T cell receptor beta chains follows, all from one sample in a study of cytomegalovirus exposure and HLA in healthy donors. Here immunoSEQ multiplex PCR was the method, and the copy in TCRdb shows in-frame clones only, minus some. The sample shows approximately 190,000 clones, over 80% of them seen only once. Sequencing was carried out using PBMCs. The receptors come from a man aged 35 to 55 in good health and CMV-seropositive. Both conserved end residues are part of each CDR3. The D gene is left open where the match is weak. Clone size is stated in some rows and not others, as once, few, many or a class when expanded.

d_call	clone_size	cdr3_length	v_call	j_call	cdr3_aa	cdr3_nt
NA	once	13	TRBV29-1	TRBJ1-1	CSVNLGRNTEAFF	TGCAGCGTGAACCTTGGGAGGAACACTGAAGCTTTCTTT
TRBD1	few	12	TRBV7-2	TRBJ1-1	CASTNGQGKAFF	TGTGCCAGCACCAACGGACAGGGAAAAGCTTTCTTT
TRBD1	NA	15	TRBV28	TRBJ2-7	CASRPVGQGAYEQYF	TGTGCCAGCAGGCCGGTGGGACAGGGCGCCTACGAGCAGTACTTC
TRBD1	once	16	TRBV7-9	TRBJ2-7	CASSLAGTGGSYEQYF	TGTGCCAGCAGCTTAGCAGGGACAGGAGGGTCCTACGAGCAGTACTTC
TRBD2	NA	16	TRBV7-3	TRBJ2-1	CASSLTASGGYNEQFF	TGTGCCAGCAGCTTAACGGCTAGCGGGGGTTACAATGAGCAGTTCTTC
TRBD2	NA	15	TRBV4-3	TRBJ2-1	CASSPGTSGHNEQFF	TGCGCCAGCAGCCCCGGGACTAGCGGCCACAATGAGCAGTTCTTC
TRBD1	NA	17	TRBV7-9	TRBJ1-1	CASSPGRGGQANTEAFF	TGTGCCAGCAGCCCGGGGAGAGGTGGACAGGCGAACACTGAAGCTTTCTTT
TRBD1	NA	16	TRBV9	TRBJ1-2	CASSVGQEEVDYGYTF	TGTGCCAGCAGCGTGGGACAGGAAGAAGTCGACTATGGCTACACCTTC
NA	NA	12	TRBV19	TRBJ1-2	CASSQGINGYTF	TGTGCCAGTAGTCAGGGGATAAATGGCTACACCTTC
TRBD1	NA	15	TRBV5-4	TRBJ2-7	CASSLRDRASYEQYF	TGTGCCAGCAGCTTGAGGGACAGGGCCTCCTACGAGCAGTACTTC
NA	few	15	TRBV11-3	TRBJ1-5	CASSLFRRTSRPQHF	TGTGCCAGCAGCTTATTCCGCCGTACATCACGGCCCCAGCATTTT
NA	NA	16	TRBV25-1	TRBJ2-7	CASSEYREAGYYEQYF	TGTGCCAGCAGTGAATACAGGGAAGCGGGCTACTACGAGCAGTACTTC
NA	NA	16	TRBV27	TRBJ1-4	CASSLLGLSGNEKLFF	TGTGCCAGCAGTTTATTGGGCCTTTCTGGTAATGAAAAACTGTTTTTT
TRBD1	NA	14	TRBV29-1	TRBJ2-5	CSVERDRAVETQYF	TGCAGCGTTGAACGGGACAGGGCTGTAGAGACCCAGTACTTC
NA	few	13	TRBV7-3	TRBJ1-1	CASSLRGSSEAFF	TGTGCCAGCAGCTTACGGGGGAGCAGTGAAGCTTTCTTT
NA	NA	13	TRBV7-6	TRBJ2-2	CASSLSEIGELFF	TGTGCCAGCAGCTTATCTGAGATAGGGGAGCTGTTTTTT
TRBD1	NA	13	TRBV27	TRBJ1-5	CASGRQGGQPQHF	TGTGCCAGCGGGCGACAGGGTGGGCAGCCCCAGCATTTT